This entry describes one T cell receptor (beta chain). TCRdb's copy holds only in-frame clones and misses some; the assay was immunoSEQ multiplex PCR. The table has tens of thousands of clones, 90% to 95% seen once. The CDR3 has 15 residues. With 6 bases clipped from V and 5 bases from J, the junction kept 12 bases outside the gene matches. The germline V gene has CDR1 MNHEY and CDR2 SMNVEV (reference sequence). This sample is drawn from a study of technical replicates of blood from a handful of donors. V gene TRBV27 combines with J gene TRBJ2-5; TRBD2 matches at 7 bases. What was sequenced was T cells isolated from PBMCs. The receptor's source is a human donor in good health. In nucleotides, the CDR3 is TGTGCCAGCAGAACGAGAGCGGGAATGGTGGAGACCCAGTACTTC. Translated, it gives CASRTRAGMVETQYF.